A single sample gave rise to the 6 T cell receptor beta chains below, sequenced in a study of blood T cells in healthy people across ages. Through a sample-barcoded 5' primer and a J-beta primer mix, a second PCR was run for 7 to 11 cycles. TCRdb fed the 5' RACE reads into MiXCR, producing one record per CDR3 protein. The sample records approximately 1.5 million distinct CDR3 sequences, roughly 30% being singletons. The sample was blood. The receptors were gathered from a woman in her 30s in good health.

This sequence joins TRBV4-1 and TRBJ2-7; unclear D gene. Trimming removed 0 bases from V and 0 bases from J, with 12 bases in between. Per germline, CDR1 MGHRA and CDR2 YSYEKL. This CDR3 has 16 amino acids. For the CDR3, the DNA is TGCGCCAGCAGCCAAGATGCCCCGGCCGCCTCCTACGAGCAGTACTTC. It translates to CASSQDAPAASYEQYF.

This clonotype was observed a handful of times. The CDR3 region has the DNA TGTGCCAGCAGTGAGTGGGTCCGGGGGAATGACAATGAGCAGTTCTTC. It codes for CASSEWVRGNDNEQFF. The rearrangement links TRBV2 to TRBJ2-1; D is possibly TRBD2 (6 bases). CDR3 size: 16 residues. The germline CDR1 and CDR2 sequences are SNHLY and FYNNEI. V was trimmed by 3 bases and J by 5 bases, leaving 17 bases between them.

This clonotype has a handful of counts. The gene calls are TRBV9 and TRBJ2-3, with D possibly matching TRBD2 (6 bases). Germline V gives CDR1 SGDLS, CDR2 YYNGEE. V lost 0 bases and J 2 bases, leaving 10 bases between the germline ends. This CDR3 spans 15 amino acids. The CDR3 spells CASSVEGGTTDTQYF. The CDR3 DNA is TGTGCCAGCAGCGTAGAGGGCGGGACCACAGATACGCAGTATTTT.

V gene TRBV10-3 combines with J gene TRBJ1-2; 11 nucleotides align to TRBD1. This CDR3 is built from 15 residues. The germline V gene has CDR1 ENHRY and CDR2 SYGVKD. Losses at the gene ends were 6 bases for V and 6 bases for J; bases not matched to a gene: 9. The CDR3 spells CAISLKPGQGDGYTF. The CDR3, as DNA: TGTGCCATCAGCCTGAAACCGGGACAGGGGGATGGCTACACCTTC.

This clonotype has just a few counts. This rearrangement joins TRBV9 to TRBJ2-1; weak D call: TRBD2 (6 bases). Germline V gives CDR1 SGDLS, CDR2 YYNGEE. CDR3 size: 16 residues. V lost 0 bases to trimming and J lost 2 bases, with 12 bases between them. CDR3 nucleotide sequence: TGTGCCAGCAGCGTAGACGGGAGCCTCCCCTACAATGAGCAGTTCTTC. This codes for CASSVDGSLPYNEQFF.

This clonotype was seen only a few times. This chain uses TRBV20-1 with TRBJ2-3; 10 nucleotides agree with TRBD2. The germline V gene has CDR1 DFQATT and CDR2 SNEGSKA (reference sequence). The CDR3 runs 16 residues. Germline trimming cut 5 bases from V and 0 bases from J; bases unmatched to any gene: 8. The CDR3 nucleotides read TGCAGTGCTTTTAGCGGGGGGTACTTTAGCACAGATACGCAGTATTTT. It is translated as CSAFSGGYFSTDTQYF.